This TCR beta chain was sequenced in a study of control samples from healthy donors and cancer patients. Germline lookup yields CDR1 GTSNPN and CDR2 SVGIG (reference sequence). Trimming shortened V by 8 bases and J by 5 bases, and 21 bases separated the two germline ends. The CDR3 has 14 residues. Sequencing was performed with immunoSEQ multiplex PCR; in TCRdb, only in-frame clones are kept and a portion is missing. The sample carries roughly 100,000 clones, about 86% recorded once. The origin of this receptor is a man aged 30 to 45 in good health. Sequencing was done on a sample of blood. The chain recombines TRBV30 with TRBJ1-2; weak D call: TRBD1 (5 bases). CDR3 protein: CARDRQISLYGYTF. CDR3 bases: TGTGCCCGCGACAGACAGATATCCCTTTATGGCTACACCTTC.